This T cell receptor (beta chain) was sequenced during a study of blood T cell repertoires in COVID-19. The length of the CDR3 is 15 residues. The V and J ends lost 5 bases and 5 bases respectively, with 15 bases between them. CDR1 is LNHDA and CDR2 is SQIVND in the germline V gene (reference sequence). Clones were sequenced by immunoSEQ multiplex PCR, and TCRdb holds only the in-frame ones, with some missing. The sample includes 110,000 to 150,000 clones, approximately 86% of them seen just once. Input material: peripheral blood. The receptor comes from a man between 65 and 85 years old with acute or convalescent COVID-19. This sequence joins TRBV19 and TRBJ1-4; D perhaps matches TRBD1 (6 bases). CDR3 DNA sequence: TGTGCCAGTAGTGTCAGCCGGGACAAAAATGAAAAACTGTTTTTT. Protein sequence: CASSVSRDKNEKLFF.